Listed below are T cell receptor beta chains from one sample, sequenced in a study of breast tumors, draining lymph nodes, adjacent tissues. TCRdb redid the calling of the multiplex PCR reads with MiXCR, one entry per CDR3 protein. The sample has about 130,000 distinct CDR3 sequences; around 20% are singletons. Sequencing input: axillary lymph node tissue. The receptor set was obtained from a female donor with breast cancer. Some clones in this sample may be carry-over from other donors' samples. The CDR3 runs from the conserved cysteine through the conserved F or W. Fields, in order: CDR3 DNA, CDR3 protein, J gene, V gene, D gene, clone size. The D gene is left open where the match is weak. A row's size may be missing; if present it is once, few, many or a size class.

CDR3 DNA: TGTGCCAGCAGTTCAATCCTAAACAGGGGCTACACCTTC
CDR3 protein: CASSSILNRGYTF
J gene: TRBJ1-2
V gene: TRBV27
D gene: .
clone size: .

CDR3 DNA: TGTGCCAGCAGGACTAGCGGGAGTAGGGAGACCCAGTACTTC
CDR3 protein: CASRTSGSRETQYF
J gene: TRBJ2-5
V gene: TRBV12-3/TRBV12-4
D gene: TRBD2
clone size: many

CDR3 DNA: TGTGCCAGCACCCGACAGGGGGCGGATGAGCAGTTCTTC
CDR3 protein: CASTRQGADEQFF
J gene: TRBJ2-1
V gene: TRBV6-2/TRBV6-3
D gene: TRBD1
clone size: many

CDR3 DNA: TGCAGTGCTAGAGATCTAGGCCAGGGGACCGGGGAGCTGTTTTTT
CDR3 protein: CSARDLGQGTGELFF
J gene: TRBJ2-2
V gene: TRBV20-1
D gene: .
clone size: many

CDR3 DNA: TGCGCCAGCAGCCCACGGACTAGCGACGTGGGGGAGACCCAGTACTTC
CDR3 protein: CASSPRTSDVGETQYF
J gene: TRBJ2-5
V gene: TRBV4-1
D gene: TRBD2
clone size: many

CDR3 DNA: TGTGCCAGCTCAGGGGCTAGCGGCTCCTACAATGAGCAGTTCTTC
CDR3 protein: CASSGASGSYNEQFF
J gene: TRBJ2-1
V gene: TRBV2
D gene: .
clone size: many

CDR3 DNA: TGTGCCAGCAGCGGACTAGCGAGCTCCTACAATGAGCAGTTCTTC
CDR3 protein: CASSGLASSYNEQFF
J gene: TRBJ2-1
V gene: TRBV12-3/TRBV12-4
D gene: TRBD2
clone size: many

CDR3 DNA: TGTGCCAGCAGTGAATATGTAGGGGTCGAGCAGTACTTC
CDR3 protein: CASSEYVGVEQYF
J gene: TRBJ2-7
V gene: TRBV6-1
D gene: .
clone size: .

CDR3 DNA: TGTGCCAGCAGTCAGGGACTAGCGGGAGGAAGGCGAGAGACCCAGTACTTC
CDR3 protein: CASSQGLAGGRRETQYF
J gene: TRBJ2-5
V gene: TRBV12-3/TRBV12-4
D gene: TRBD2
clone size: .

CDR3 DNA: TGTGCCAGCAGCTTGTGCAGGTACGAAAAACTGTTTTTT
CDR3 protein: CASSLCRYEKLFF
J gene: TRBJ1-4
V gene: TRBV7-3
D gene: .
clone size: .

CDR3 DNA: TGTGCCAGCAGCCCGGGACTAGCGGGAGGAAACAATGAGCAGTTCTTC
CDR3 protein: CASSPGLAGGNNEQFF
J gene: TRBJ2-1
V gene: TRBV11-1
D gene: TRBD2
clone size: .

CDR3 DNA: TGTGCCAGCAGCTCAAAAACAGGGCATAACGAGCAGTTCTTC
CDR3 protein: CASSSKTGHNEQFF
J gene: TRBJ2-1
V gene: TRBV5-4
D gene: .
clone size: .

CDR3 DNA: TGTGCCAGCAGCGCCGGGACAGGGCGGTTTGGGGCCAACGTCCTGACTTTC
CDR3 protein: CASSAGTGRFGANVLTF
J gene: TRBJ2-6
V gene: TRBV9
D gene: TRBD1
clone size: few

CDR3 DNA: TGTGCCAGCAGTCCTCCAGGCCGGTCCTACTACAATGAGCAGTTCTTC
CDR3 protein: CASSPPGRSYYNEQFF
J gene: TRBJ2-1
V gene: TRBV28
D gene: .
clone size: .

CDR3 DNA: TGTGCCAGCAGCTCCACTCGACTGGGGACCCAGTACTTC
CDR3 protein: CASSSTRLGTQYF
J gene: TRBJ2-5
V gene: TRBV7-2
D gene: .
clone size: many

CDR3 DNA: TGCAGTGCTAGAGATCCAACCGGACTGAACAGTTACAATGAGCAGTTCTTC
CDR3 protein: CSARDPTGLNSYNEQFF
J gene: TRBJ2-1
V gene: TRBV20-1
D gene: .
clone size: many

CDR3 DNA: TGTGCGTCCGGGAGGTCGGACACCGGGGAGCTGTTTTTT
CDR3 protein: CASGRSDTGELFF
J gene: TRBJ2-2
V gene: TRBV28
D gene: TRBD2
clone size: .

CDR3 DNA: TGTGCCAGCAGCCTCCCCGGAGGGGTAGCGAATGAGCAGTTCTTC
CDR3 protein: CASSLPGGVANEQFF
J gene: TRBJ2-1
V gene: TRBV14
D gene: .
clone size: few

CDR3 DNA: TGCGCCAGCAGCTTGGTGTCGGGAGGGCCGAATGAGCAGTTCTTC
CDR3 protein: CASSLVSGGPNEQFF
J gene: TRBJ2-1
V gene: TRBV5-1
D gene: TRBD2
clone size: .

CDR3 DNA: TGTGCCAGCAGTAGGACGCAGACGGGCACTGAAGCTTTCTTT
CDR3 protein: CASSRTQTGTEAFF
J gene: TRBJ1-1
V gene: TRBV6-1
D gene: .
clone size: .

CDR3 DNA: TGTGCCAGCAGCCAAGACCTCCTGGGAGGGGCCCAGTACTTC
CDR3 protein: CASSQDLLGGAQYF
J gene: TRBJ2-5
V gene: TRBV3-1
D gene: TRBD2
clone size: .

CDR3 DNA: TGTGCCAGCAGTTTAAAGGATGCTTATGGCTACACCTTC
CDR3 protein: CASSLKDAYGYTF
J gene: TRBJ1-2
V gene: TRBV28
D gene: .
clone size: few

CDR3 DNA: TGCAGTGTCTGGCCGACCCAAGAGACCCAGTACTTC
CDR3 protein: CSVWPTQETQYF
J gene: TRBJ2-5
V gene: TRBV20-1
D gene: .
clone size: many

CDR3 DNA: TGCGCCAGCAGCCGGGGCCAGGGCCGGGAGACCCAGTACTTC
CDR3 protein: CASSRGQGRETQYF
J gene: TRBJ2-5
V gene: TRBV4-1
D gene: .
clone size: many

CDR3 DNA: TGTGCCAGCTGCTCGGACGTAGACAATGAGCAGTTCTTC
CDR3 protein: CASCSDVDNEQFF
J gene: TRBJ2-1
V gene: TRBV28
D gene: .
clone size: .

CDR3 DNA: TGTGCCAGCTGCCCCGCGGGGCAGGGCTACGAGCAGTACTTC
CDR3 protein: CASCPAGQGYEQYF
J gene: TRBJ2-7
V gene: TRBV7-2
D gene: .
clone size: many

CDR3 DNA: TGTGCCAGCAGTGTAGGGGTCGGCGAGCAGTACTTC
CDR3 protein: CASSVGVGEQYF
J gene: TRBJ2-7
V gene: TRBV2
D gene: .
clone size: many

CDR3 DNA: TGCGCCAGCAGCCAAGGACAGGGAGGAAAAGAGACCCAGTACTTC
CDR3 protein: CASSQGQGGKETQYF
J gene: TRBJ2-5
V gene: TRBV5-1
D gene: TRBD1
clone size: many

CDR3 DNA: TGTGCCAGCAGACCCTCGACAGGGAAGGAGCAGTACTTC
CDR3 protein: CASRPSTGKEQYF
J gene: TRBJ2-7
V gene: TRBV6-2/TRBV6-3
D gene: TRBD1
clone size: many

CDR3 DNA: TGTGCCAGCAGCTTAGGGGGGGCCAACATTCAGTACTTC
CDR3 protein: CASSLGGANIQYF
J gene: TRBJ2-4
V gene: TRBV11-3
D gene: .
clone size: .

CDR3 DNA: TGTGCCAGCAGCCAGGACAGGGTGCGGTCACCCCTCCACTTT
CDR3 protein: CASSQDRVRSPLHF
J gene: TRBJ1-6
V gene: TRBV7-2
D gene: TRBD1
clone size: many

CDR3 DNA: TGCAGTGCTCTGAGGACAGTTTATGGCTACACCTTC
CDR3 protein: CSALRTVYGYTF
J gene: TRBJ1-2
V gene: TRBV20-1
D gene: .
clone size: many

CDR3 DNA: TGTGCCAGCGGGGACGCCGCCAACTCCTACGAGCAGTACTTC
CDR3 protein: CASGDAANSYEQYF
J gene: TRBJ2-7
V gene: TRBV6-2/TRBV6-3
D gene: .
clone size: many

CDR3 DNA: TGTGCCAGCAGCTCAGGGGATTCACCCCTCCACTTT
CDR3 protein: CASSSGDSPLHF
J gene: TRBJ1-6
V gene: TRBV12-3/TRBV12-4
D gene: .
clone size: many

CDR3 DNA: TGTGCCAGCAGTTTATACATTGAGTCGGAGCAGTTCTTC
CDR3 protein: CASSLYIESEQFF
J gene: TRBJ2-1
V gene: TRBV27
D gene: .
clone size: .

CDR3 DNA: TGTGCCTGGGGCCCGTCGGTGGAAGAGACCCAGTACTTC
CDR3 protein: CAWGPSVEETQYF
J gene: TRBJ2-5
V gene: TRBV30
D gene: .
clone size: many

CDR3 DNA: TGTGCCAGCAGTTCGGGCGGACAGGGACAAGAGACCCAGTACTTC
CDR3 protein: CASSSGGQGQETQYF
J gene: TRBJ2-5
V gene: TRBV12-3/TRBV12-4
D gene: TRBD1
clone size: many

CDR3 DNA: TGTGCCAGCAGCTTAGGAACAGGTTCCGCTGAAAAACTGTTTTTT
CDR3 protein: CASSLGTGSAEKLFF
J gene: TRBJ1-4
V gene: TRBV7-9
D gene: .
clone size: many

CDR3 DNA: TGTGCCAGCAGGAGGATACTAGTCGACGGGGAGCTGTTTTTT
CDR3 protein: CASRRILVDGELFF
J gene: TRBJ2-2
V gene: TRBV2
D gene: .
clone size: many

CDR3 DNA: TGTGCCTGGAGACCGGGCCCAGCGGGCGATGAGCAGTTCTTC
CDR3 protein: CAWRPGPAGDEQFF
J gene: TRBJ2-1
V gene: TRBV30
D gene: .
clone size: few

CDR3 DNA: TGTGCCAGCAGTGAAGTTGCCAGGAGGAACACCGGGGAGCTGTTTTTT
CDR3 protein: CASSEVARRNTGELFF
J gene: TRBJ2-2
V gene: TRBV6-1
D gene: .
clone size: many

CDR3 DNA: TGTGCCAGCAGCTTAGCGCGGGGGACCGGAAACACCATATATTTT
CDR3 protein: CASSLARGTGNTIYF
J gene: TRBJ1-3
V gene: TRBV7-2
D gene: .
clone size: many

CDR3 DNA: TGTGCCAGCAGAAAGTCTAGCGGGAACACCGGGGAGCTGTTTTTT
CDR3 protein: CASRKSSGNTGELFF
J gene: TRBJ2-2
V gene: TRBV11-2
D gene: TRBD2
clone size: few